Listed below are T cell receptor beta chains from one sample, sequenced in a study of blood T cell repertoires in COVID-19. Measured with immunoSEQ multiplex PCR; TCRdb has only the in-frame clones, and not every one. The sample holds 150,000 to 200,000 clones, 83% seen once. The sample taken for sequencing was peripheral blood. Receptors were obtained from a human donor in a cohort sampled during active COVID-19. Both conserved end residues are part of each CDR3. The D gene is left open where the match is weak. Expanded clones get a size class; other rows say once, few or many, or leave the size out.

v_call	j_call	clone_size	d_call	cdr3_aa
TRBV11-3	TRBJ2-7	-	TRBD1	CASSRTGGYSYEQYF
TRBV5-1	TRBJ1-2	-	-	CASSPLTANYGYTF
TRBV10-3	TRBJ2-5	-	TRBD2	CAISESKPYPATSGRNQETQYF
TRBV18	TRBJ2-5	-	-	CASSPAQGQGETQYF
TRBV10-1	TRBJ2-7	few	TRBD2	CASSAGLVSEQYF
TRBV11-3	TRBJ2-2	-	TRBD1	CASSTGTANTGELFF
TRBV2	TRBJ1-1	-	TRBD1	CASSEALQGARTEAFF
TRBV6-2/TRBV6-3	TRBJ2-3	-	-	CASSPPWTKHRDTQYF
TRBV5-1	TRBJ1-2	-	-	CASSRDGTNYGYTF
TRBV6-6	TRBJ1-4	-	TRBD1	CASSLTGAFIFPNEKLFF
TRBV5-4	TRBJ2-7	-	TRBD2	CASSLSVASGNHEQYF
TRBV29-1	TRBJ2-7	-	TRBD1	CSARDSGAYEQYF
TRBV4-2	TRBJ2-1	-	-	CASSQDPGESYNEQFF
TRBV4-2	TRBJ2-2	-	TRBD2	CASASRLAGVMSGELFF
TRBV7-2	TRBJ2-7	-	TRBD1	CASRPGQGNYEQYF
TRBV19	TRBJ2-1	-	-	CASTEPGAIGNEQFF
TRBV7-3	TRBJ2-7	-	-	CASIWPPKYEQYF
TRBV7-6	TRBJ2-1	-	TRBD2	CASSLKRAGGSSYNEQFF
TRBV27	TRBJ1-2	-	-	CASSMGRGGAIYGYTF
TRBV4-1	TRBJ1-2	-	TRBD1	CASSLFTGGLDYGYTF
TRBV21-1	TRBJ2-3	-	-	CASSKEREGTKMTTGTQYF
TRBV6-2/TRBV6-3	TRBJ2-7	-	-	CASSYSGPAYEQYF
TRBV3-1/TRBV3-2	TRBJ2-6	-	-	CASSLTVTGANVLTF
TRBV10-3	TRBJ1-2	-	TRBD1	CAITPGGLGGYTF
TRBV27	TRBJ1-6	once	-	CASSLEGYSPLHF
TRBV6-2/TRBV6-3	TRBJ2-7	-	-	CASSYRTKSGYEQYF
TRBV10-2	TRBJ2-7	-	TRBD1	CASTPDRGPSYEQYF